This is a list of T cell receptor beta chains from one sample in a study of a mutant IDH1 vaccine in newly diagnosed glioma. The protocol was immunoSEQ multiplex PCR, while the TCRdb copy is restricted to in-frame clones and leaves out a portion. The data show tens of thousands of clones, with about four fifths seen just once and 6.2% held by the top ten. What these receptors recognize is not known. Material: PBMCs, obtained from a glioma patient whose treatment included an IDH1 peptide vaccine. These receptors came from a man aged 40-49 years with glioma. Each CDR3 is given with its conserved first and last residue. A D gene is named only where the DNA matches it firmly. A row's size may be missing; if present it is once, few, many or a size class.

>.|TRBD2|TRBV10-3|TRBJ2-1|14
CAISTSGGTNEQFF
TGTGCCATCAGCACCAGCGGGGGAACTAATGAGCAGTTCTTC
>.|.|TRBV27|TRBJ1-1|12
CASSPGSTEAFF
TGTGCCAGCAGTCCGGGTAGCACTGAAGCTTTCTTT
>.|TRBD1|TRBV5-1|TRBJ2-5|14
CASSLAGQGETQYF
TGCGCCAGCAGCTTGGCGGGACAGGGAGAGACCCAGTACTTC
>.|.|TRBV7-2|TRBJ2-6|18
CASSGVMRRQSRANVLTF
TGTGCCAGCAGCGGTGTCATGAGACGACAAAGTCGGGCCAACGTCCTGACTTTC
>.|.|TRBV19|TRBJ2-2|12
CASSTQYGELFF
TGTGCCAGTAGTACCCAATACGGGGAGCTGTTTTTT
>.|TRBD2|TRBV28|TRBJ2-7|13
CASRPPGGYEQYF
TGTGCCAGCAGACCCCCGGGGGGCTACGAGCAGTACTTC
>.|.|TRBV7-9|TRBJ1-4|13
CASSSRGSEKLFF
TGTGCCAGCAGCTCCAGGGGATCTGAAAAACTGTTTTTT
>.|TRBD1|TRBV7-9|TRBJ1-4|15
CASSISTGKVEKLFF
TGTGCCAGCAGCATCTCGACAGGGAAAGTGGAAAAACTGTTTTTT
>.|TRBD2|TRBV6-6|TRBJ2-1|16
CASRGGGGRTYNEQFF
TGTGCCAGTCGGGGGGGAGGCGGGAGAACCTACAATGAGCAGTTCTTC
>.|.|TRBV9|TRBJ2-2|16
CASSLGTQPGTGELFF
TGTGCCAGCAGCCTCGGGACCCAACCGGGCACCGGGGAGCTGTTTTTT
>few|TRBD1|TRBV6-5|TRBJ1-6|15
CASSYRGQGNSPLHF
TGTGCCAGCAGTTACAGGGGACAGGGGAATTCACCCCTCCACTTT
>.|.|TRBV5-1|TRBJ1-1|14
CASRNTVMNTEAFF
TGCGCCAGCAGAAACACAGTGATGAACACTGAAGCTTTCTTT
>.|.|TRBV7-3|TRBJ2-3|15
CASSPGTPSTDTQYF
TGTGCCAGCAGCCCCGGGACGCCAAGCACAGATACGCAGTATTTT